Below are 14 T cell receptor beta chains sequenced from a single sample in a study of regulatory T cells in long-lasting Graves disease. CDR3-region Arm-PCR and iRepertoire HTBI primers produced the TCR beta libraries. TCRdb used MiXCR to reprocess the multiplex PCR reads, holding one entry per CDR3 protein. Of roughly 300,000 distinct CDR3 sequences in the sample, about 19% are singletons; the top ten hold just under 30%. As to time point: persistent/refractory GD, antithyroid drugs over 5 years with positive TRAb. RNA isolated from PBMCs was used to make the TCR library. Sequenced here: peripheral blood mononuclear cells (PBMCs), sampled when the disease was refractory, from a patient treated with antithyroid drugs. These receptors all stem from a female donor with Graves disease.

The genes are TRBV6-2 or TRBV6-3 and TRBJ2-2; D is unclear. The V gene lost 2 bases and the J gene lost 1 base, with 11 bases spanning the gap. The CDR3 contains 16 residues. Per the germline V gene, CDR1 is MNHEY and CDR2 is SVGEGT. DNA for the CDR3: TGTGCCAGCAGTTACCATCTAACCAAGAACACCGGGGAGCTGTTTTTT. It codes for CASSYHLTKNTGELFF.

This clonotype was recorded at least ten times. The rearrangement joins TRBV11-2 to TRBJ2-7, with TRBD2 matching over 8 bases. This CDR3 contains 17 residues. V trimming: 0 bases; J trimming: 7 bases; junction bases outside the gene matches: 14. Germline V gene data show CDR1 as SGHAT and CDR2 as FQNNGV. The CDR3 coding sequence is TGTGCCAGCAGCTTAGAGAGGGCGGCTAGCGGGTTTGTGGAGCAGTACTTC. Translation: CASSLERAASGFVEQYF. Together with reference TRBV11-2 and TRBJ2-7, the CDR3 gives the full variable domain: EAGVAQSPRYKIIEKRQSVAFWCNPISGHATLYWYQQILGQGPKLLIQFQNNGVVDDSQLPKDRFSAERLKGVDSTLKIQPAKLEDSAVYLCASSLERAASGFVEQYFGPGTRLTVT.

This clonotype occurred many times. This chain joins TRBV11-2 and TRBJ1-2, with D perhaps matching TRBD1 (5 bases). The CDR3 is 13 residues long. Germline assignment: CDR1 SGHAT and CDR2 FQNNGV. V dropped 4 bases and J dropped 7 bases, with 13 bases sitting between them. CDR3 DNA: TGTGCCAGCAGCTCGCGGGGCGGAGGTGGCTACACCTTC. It specifies CASSSRGGGGYTF.

This clonotype was detected only a few times. CDR3 sequence: CAISELGGSYEQYF. The CDR3 nucleotides read TGTGCCATCAGTGAGTTGGGGGGGTCCTACGAGCAGTACTTC. This chain joins TRBV10-3 and TRBJ2-7, with 7 positions matching TRBD2. V lost 1 base, J lost 1 base, and 1 base stayed unmatched. The CDR3 is made up of 14 amino acids. Germline CDR1 and CDR2: ENHRY and SYGVKD.

This clonotype was found many times. The genes are TRBV6-5 and TRBJ2-7; the match to TRBD1 covers 10 bases. The junction had 8 bases not matched to a gene; V was cut back by 2 bases and J by 4 bases. The CDR3 has 16 residues. CDR1 and CDR2 (germline): MNHEY, SVGAGI. This CDR3 reads CASSYQRTGGKYEQYF. CDR3 nucleotide sequence: TGTGCCAGCAGTTACCAGCGGACAGGGGGAAAGTACGAGCAGTACTTC.

V is TRBV3-1 and J is TRBJ2-7; 12 nucleotides agree with TRBD2. Looked up from germline, CDR1 is LGHDT and CDR2 is YNNKEL (reference sequence). The CDR3 length is 19 residues. The trim removed 1 base at V and 3 bases at J, leaving 13 bases unmatched. The CDR3 DNA is TGTGCCAGCAGCCAAGGACTAGCGGGAGCTTCGCGAATAAACTACGAGCAGTACTTC. This codes for CASSQGLAGASRINYEQYF.

This clonotype was observed a few times. CDR3 sequence reads: CASSYRRRDTEAFF. The CDR3 nucleotides read TGTGCCAGCAGCTACCGGAGGAGGGACACTGAAGCTTTCTTT. The chain combines TRBV11-2 with TRBJ1-1; D is unresolved. The CDR3 runs to 14 residues. Germline values: CDR1 SGHAT, CDR2 FQNNGV. V lost 4 bases and J 3 bases, leaving 12 bases between the germline ends.

This clonotype came up a few times. At one of its ends the junction is not consistent with the germline gene, which may arise from a read error. This sequence joins TRBV29-1 and TRBJ1-4; TRBD1 matches 11 bases. Germline-derived CDR1 and CDR2 are SQVTM and ANQGSEA. CDR3 length: 11 amino acids. CDR3 DNA sequence: TGCAGCGTTGCCTGGGGGGACAGGGGGGTTTTT. Translation gives CSVAWGDRGVF.

This clonotype was recorded at least ten times. The V and J genes are TRBV9 and TRBJ2-5; D is unresolved. The germline CDR1 and CDR2 sequences are SGDLS and YYNGEE. This CDR3 has 15 residues. Trimming stripped 0 bases from V and 2 bases from J, with 11 bases between. CDR3 sequence reads: CASSVAPGPQETQYF. DNA for the CDR3: TGTGCCAGCAGCGTAGCTCCCGGACCTCAAGAGACCCAGTACTTC. The variable domain in full, completed from reference TRBV9 and TRBJ2-5, reads DSGVTQTPKHLITATGQRVTLRCSPRSGDLSVYWYQQSLDQGLQFLIQYYNGEERAKGNILERFSAQQFPDLHSELNLSSLELGDSALYFCASSVAPGPQETQYFGPGTRLLVL.

The genes are TRBV7-6 and TRBJ1-3; D unresolved. Germline CDR1 and CDR2: SGHVS and FNYEAQ. V gave up 5 bases and J gave up 0 bases, with 14 bases separating them. This CDR3 comprises 16 residues. The CDR3 DNA is TGTGCCAGCAGCGCCTCCACTGCAACCTCTGGAAACACCATATATTTT. Translation gives CASSASTATSGNTIYF.

In this sample, this clonotype turned up many times. The V gene is TRBV2, the J gene TRBJ2-2; TRBD1 or TRBD2 may be the D gene (5 bases each). CDR1 is SNHLY and CDR2 is FYNNEI in the germline V gene. The V gene lost 8 bases and the J gene lost 0 bases, with 10 bases spanning the gap. This CDR3 has 14 amino acids. The CDR3 DNA sequence: TGTGCCAGCCACCGGGGCACGAACACCGGGGAGCTGTTTTTT. The encoded protein is CASHRGTNTGELFF.

The V call is TRBV6-5, the J call TRBJ1-5; no reliable D call. Looked up from germline, CDR1 is MNHEY and CDR2 is SVGAGI. The length of the CDR3 is 15 residues. Trimming cost V 2 bases and J 1 base, with 9 bases left between them. The CDR3 region is CASSYERLSNQPQHF. The DNA of the CDR3 is TGTGCCAGCAGTTACGAGAGGTTGAGCAATCAGCCCCAGCATTTT.

This clonotype was counted once. The chain recombines TRBV19 with TRBJ1-1; 7 bases are a match to TRBD1. The CDR3 spans 16 residues. The trim removed 6 bases at V and 1 base at J, leaving 11 bases unmatched. Germline V gene lookup returns CDR1 LNHDA and CDR2 SQIVND (reference sequence). The CDR3 coding sequence is TGTGCCAGTAGCCCGACAGGGACGGTTTCGAACACTGAAGCTTTCTTT. It translates to CASSPTGTVSNTEAFF. Combining the CDR3 with reference TRBV19 and TRBJ1-1 gives the whole variable domain DGGITQSPKYLFRKEGQNVTLSCEQNLNHDAMYWYRQDPGQGLRLIYYSQIVNDFQKGDIAEGYSVSREKKESFPLTVTSAQKNPTAFYLCASSPTGTVSNTEAFFGQGTRLTVV.

The chain has TRBV20-1 and TRBJ2-6; D perhaps matches TRBD2 (6 bases). V lost 3 bases and J lost 2, with 11 bases in between. CDR3 size: 15 residues. Germline CDR1 reads DFQATT; CDR2 reads SNEGSKA (reference sequence). The chain's CDR3 is CSASQGGAGANVLTF. The CDR3 DNA reads TGCAGTGCTAGTCAGGGAGGAGCTGGGGCCAACGTCCTGACTTTC.